Following are 28 T cell receptor beta chains from one sample sequenced in a study of cytomegalovirus exposure and HLA in healthy donors. The PCR was carried out with 60 Vbeta primers and 13 Jbeta primers. Sequencing used immunoSEQ multiplex PCR; TCRdb keeps in-frame clones, though not all of them. The sample shows about 170,000 clones, approximately 76% of them seen only once. The sequencing sample was made of PBMCs. Every receptor here comes from a female donor in good health and CMV-seronegative.

The chain combines TRBV6-5 with TRBJ1-1; TRBD1 might be the D (6 bases). Germline V lookup: CDR1 MNHEY, CDR2 SVGAGI. The CDR3 has 14 residues. V shed 2 bases and J shed 7 bases, with 14 bases lying between them. The CDR3 DNA is TGTGCCAGCAGTTACGAGGGGGGGCCCGGTGAAGCTTTCTTT. Its protein product is CASSYEGGPGEAFF.

The chain links TRBV6-5 to TRBJ1-2, with TRBD1 identical over 8 bases. This CDR3 region has 15 residues. V was pared by 4 bases and J by 5 bases, with 9 bases of the junction left unmatched. Germline loops: CDR1 MNHEY, CDR2 SVGAGI. This CDR3 is CASSFSGQGPYGYTF. CDR3 in DNA: TGTGCCAGCAGTTTTTCCGGACAGGGACCATATGGCTACACCTTC.

The gene calls are TRBV27 and TRBJ1-2; weak D call: TRBD1 (5 bases). There are 15 residues in the CDR3. In germline, CDR1 is MNHEY, CDR2 SMNVEV (reference sequence). Deletions cut 3 bases from V and 3 bases from J, with 14 bases between. CDR3 region: CASSFHDRPYYGYTF. The CDR3 nucleotides read TGTGCCAGCAGTTTCCACGACAGACCTTACTATGGCTACACCTTC.

The rearrangement links TRBV16 to TRBJ1-5; TRBD1 is a possible D gene (5 bases). Trimming left V 0 bases short and J 1 base short, with 10 bases between. This CDR3 spans 16 amino acids. The germline V gene has CDR1 KGHSY and CDR2 FQNENV. CDR3 sequence reads: CASSQSGEASNQPQHF. As DNA, the CDR3 is TGTGCCAGCAGCCAATCAGGGGAAGCGAGCAATCAGCCCCAGCATTTT.

This clone was picked up a small number of times. The chain is built from TRBV11-2 and TRBJ2-7, with 8 bases fitting TRBD2. The CDR3 is made up of 14 amino acids. CDR1 SGHAT and CDR2 FQNNGV come from the germline V gene. V lost 5 bases and J lost 7; bases outside the gene matches: 10. The chain's CDR3 is CASSPGISGGEQYF. The CDR3 coding sequence is TGTGCCAGCAGCCCTGGGATCTCGGGGGGGGAGCAGTACTTC. Full variable domain (remainder filled in from reference TRBV11-2 and TRBJ2-7): EAGVAQSPRYKIIEKRQSVAFWCNPISGHATLYWYQQILGQGPKLLIQFQNNGVVDDSQLPKDRFSAERLKGVDSTLKIQPAKLEDSAVYLCASSPGISGGEQYFGPGTRLTVT.

The rearrangement uses TRBV5-1 and TRBJ1-1; TRBD1 aligns across 8 bases. V was pared by 4 bases and J by 8 bases, with 10 bases of the junction left unmatched. Per the germline V gene, CDR1 is SGHRS and CDR2 is YFSETQ. CDR3 size: 14 residues. CDR3 DNA: TGCGCCAGCAGCCTGCCGGGACAGGCGACGGAAGCTTTCTTT. Amino acids: CASSLPGQATEAFF.

This sequence joins TRBV4-2 and TRBJ2-2; TRBD1 might be the D (6 bases). Germline V gene lookup returns CDR1 LGHNA and CDR2 YNFKEQ. V lost 4 bases, J lost 1 base, and 10 bases lay in between. The CDR3 is 15 amino acids. The CDR3 protein is CASSPRTVNTGELFF. The CDR3, as DNA: TGTGCCAGCAGCCCGCGGACAGTGAACACCGGGGAGCTGTTTTTT.

This chain connects TRBV2 to TRBJ2-1; 11 bases fit TRBD1. Unmatched junction bases numbered 9, after V lost 7 bases and J lost 10 bases. CDR3 length: 14 amino acids. Germline CDR1 reads SNHLY; CDR2 reads FYNNEI. Written as DNA, the CDR3 is TGTGCCAGCATCCGGGACAGGGGGTTACGGGAGCAGTTCTTC. Its protein product is CASIRDRGLREQFF.

The chain joins TRBV6-6 to TRBJ1-2, with TRBD1 matching over 8 bases. The germline CDR1 and CDR2 sequences are MNHNY and SVGAGI (reference sequence). With V trimmed by 2 bases and J by 4 bases, 9 bases remained unmatched. The CDR3 length is 16 residues. The CDR3 sequence: CASSYPGQGGGYGYTF. The CDR3 bases are TGTGCCAGCAGTTACCCCGGACAGGGAGGAGGCTATGGCTACACCTTC.

V gene TRBV7-2 combines with J gene TRBJ2-5, with no clear D. The CDR3 has 13 amino acids. Deletions cut 3 bases from V and 4 bases from J, with 9 bases between. Per the germline V gene, CDR1 is SGHTA and CDR2 is FQGNSA. This CDR3 is CASSLSSGETQYF. CDR3 nucleotide sequence: TGTGCCAGCAGCTTGTCCAGTGGAGAGACCCAGTACTTC. Using reference TRBV7-2 and TRBJ2-5 for the parts outside the CDR3, the full variable domain is GAGVSQSPSNKVTEKGKDVELRCDPISGHTALYWYRQSLGQGLEFLIYFQGNSAPDKSGLPSDRFSAERTGGSVSTLTIQRTQQEDSAVYLCASSLSSGETQYFGPGTRLLVL.

The rearrangement links TRBV6-5 to TRBJ1-2; D perhaps matches TRBD1 (6 bases). Trimming took off 6 bases at V and 4 bases at J, with 12 bases between the two ends. Per germline, CDR1 MNHEY and CDR2 SVGAGI. CDR3 length equals 13 residues. The CDR3 reads CASRRTEGYGYTF. Written as DNA, the CDR3 is TGTGCCAGCAGGAGGACAGAGGGCTATGGCTACACCTTC.

This clone has just one count. The chain joins TRBV2 to TRBJ1-1; perhaps TRBD1 as D (6 bases). Looked up from germline, CDR1 is SNHLY and CDR2 is FYNNEI. The CDR3 spans 16 residues. Trimming removed 5 bases at V and 1 base at J, with 17 bases between. CDR3 residues: CASSRIPGAPNTEAFF. The CDR3 region has the DNA TGTGCCAGCAGTCGAATCCCAGGGGCTCCGAACACTGAAGCTTTCTTT. Variable domain in full (rest from reference TRBV2 and TRBJ1-1): EPEVTQTPSHQVTQMGQEVILRCVPISNHLYFYWYRQILGQKVEFLVSFYNNEISEKSEIFDDQFSVERPDGSNFTLKIRSTKLEDSAMYFCASSRIPGAPNTEAFFGQGTRLTVV.

The chain links TRBV6-1 to TRBJ1-6, with 8 positions matching TRBD1. Germline V gene sequence: CDR1 MNHNS, CDR2 SASEGT. The CDR3 is 14 amino acids. V dropped 5 bases and J dropped 7; count of bases not matched to a gene: 4. The chain's CDR3 is CASSLDRGNSPLHF. In nucleotides, the CDR3 is TGTGCCAGCAGTTTAGACAGGGGAAATTCACCCCTCCACTTT.

The rearrangement links TRBV2 to TRBJ1-2; D possibly corresponds to TRBD1 (5 bases). The CDR3 spans 12 residues. Germline CDR1 and CDR2: SNHLY and FYNNEI. The V end was cut by 2 bases, the J end by 8 bases, with 9 bases between. CDR3 loop: CASSEQGRGYTF. The CDR3 DNA reads TGTGCCAGCAGTGAACAGGGAAGAGGCTACACCTTC.

The V gene is TRBV27, the J gene TRBJ1-5; no definite D call. V was shortened by 6 bases and J by 0 bases, with 12 bases between the two germline ends. Germline V CDR1 and CDR2: MNHEY, SMNVEV (reference sequence). The CDR3 has 15 residues. The CDR3 loop is CASRIQYFSNQPQHF. The CDR3, as DNA: TGTGCCAGCAGGATTCAATACTTTAGCAATCAGCCCCAGCATTTT.

The gene calls are TRBV7-9 and TRBJ2-2; D perhaps matches TRBD2 (6 bases). Trimming left V 2 bases short and J 5 bases short, with 15 bases between. Germline loops: CDR1 SEHNR, CDR2 FQNEAQ (reference sequence). The CDR3 runs to 16 residues. The CDR3 here is CASSLFPEGLTGELFF. The CDR3, as DNA: TGTGCCAGCAGCTTATTTCCGGAGGGTTTGACCGGGGAGCTGTTTTTT.

As regards this clone: An end of the junction does not agree with germline; a read error may underlie this. This chain uses TRBV7-9 with TRBJ2-1; the match to TRBD2 covers 8 bases. CDR3 length: 18 residues. The germline V gene encodes CDR1 SEHNR and CDR2 FQNEAQ (reference sequence). As DNA, the CDR3 is TGTTCCAGCAGCATATTCCCCCGGGAAGCGGGGGAAGGGAATGAGCAGTTCTTC. As protein: CSSSIFPREAGEGNEQFF.

J is TRBJ2-5 and V is TRBV30, with 12 bases aligning to TRBD2. Per germline, CDR1 GTSNPN and CDR2 SVGIG (reference sequence). The CDR3 sequence is 14 residues long. V lost 0 bases and J lost 5; bases outside the gene matches: 1. The CDR3 protein is CAWSVTSGSETQYF. The CDR3 nucleotides read TGTGCCTGGAGTGTGACTAGCGGGAGTGAGACCCAGTACTTC.

The V and J genes are TRBV6-5 and TRBJ2-7; a weak D match, TRBD2 (5 bases). This CDR3 contains 14 residues. Per the germline V gene, CDR1 is MNHEY and CDR2 is SVGAGI. The V and J ends lost 6 bases and 7 bases respectively, with 19 bases between them. CDR3 DNA sequence: TGTGCCAGCAGCTCTCTAGCCTCTTCGGGGGAGCAGTACTTC. Translated, it gives CASSSLASSGEQYF.

V usage is TRBV7-2 and J usage is TRBJ2-5; 10 nucleotides line up with TRBD1. There are 14 residues in the CDR3. The J segment lost 5 bases and the V segment lost 6 bases, leaving 6 bases of the junction unmatched. From germline, CDR1 is SGHTA and CDR2 FQGNSA. The CDR3 is CASSLTGGGETQYF. As DNA, the CDR3 is TGTGCCAGCAGTCTGACAGGGGGCGGGGAGACCCAGTACTTC.

Only one count was recorded for this clone. The genes are TRBV5-1 and TRBJ1-6, with a weak D call TRBD1 (6 bases). With 4 bases removed from V and 5 bases from J, the gap between germline ends came to 19 bases. Per the germline V gene, CDR1 is SGHRS and CDR2 is YFSETQ. This CDR3 comprises 17 residues. The CDR3 sequence is CASSPFPGTTNNSPLHF. The CDR3, as DNA: TGCGCCAGCAGCCCCTTCCCCGGGACAACAAATAATTCACCCCTCCACTTT.

The rearrangement links TRBV29-1 to TRBJ1-1, with D unresolved. V lost 4 bases, J lost 4 bases, and 13 bases lay in between. Germline V gene sequence: CDR1 SQVTM, CDR2 ANQGSEA. The CDR3 extends over 13 amino acids. The CDR3 coding sequence is TGCAGCGTTGCTGAGGGCGCGGGCACTGAAGCTTTCTTT. Protein product: CSVAEGAGTEAFF. Variable domain in full (rest from reference TRBV29-1 and TRBJ1-1): SAVISQKPSRDICQRGTSLTIQCQVDSQVTMMFWYRQQPGQSLTLIATANQGSEATYESGFVIDKFPISRPNLTFSTLTVSNMSPEDSSIYLCSVAEGAGTEAFFGQGTRLTVV.

The rearrangement uses TRBV27 and TRBJ1-2, with TRBD1 matching over 8 bases. Germline CDR1 is MNHEY and CDR2 is SMNVEV (reference sequence). V shed 0 bases, J shed 2 bases, and the junction held 8 bases outside the gene matches. The CDR3 has 17 residues. CDR3 amino acids: CASSLSPGAGGNYGYTF. CDR3 bases: TGTGCCAGCAGTTTATCCCCTGGGGCAGGGGGCAACTATGGCTACACCTTC.

The rearrangement joins TRBV10-3 to TRBJ1-2; 10 nucleotides align to TRBD1. V dropped 0 bases and J dropped 1; count of bases not matched to a gene: 11. Germline V lookup: CDR1 ENHRY, CDR2 SYGVKD. The CDR3 has 19 residues. The CDR3 DNA follows: TGTGCCATCAGTGAGTCCTATTTTAGGGACAGGGGCAATAACTATGGCTACACCTTC. It translates to CAISESYFRDRGNNYGYTF.

V and J are TRBV30 and TRBJ1-2; D remains unclear. The CDR3 totals 13 residues. Trimming left V 4 bases short and J 3 bases short, with 12 bases between. The germline V gene encodes CDR1 GTSNPN and CDR2 SVGIG (reference sequence). The CDR3 nucleotides read TGTGCCTGGACGGCCGGCACAGACTATGGCTACACCTTC. It specifies CAWTAGTDYGYTF.

The V gene is TRBV5-1, the J gene TRBJ1-4; maybe TRBD1 (5 bases). From germline, CDR1 is SGHRS and CDR2 YFSETQ. The CDR3 consists of 14 residues. V was shortened by 0 bases and J by 6 bases, with 9 bases between the two germline ends. The CDR3 DNA reads TGCGCCAGCAGCTTGGCAGGGTGGGATGAAAAACTGTTTTTT. It yields the protein CASSLAGWDEKLFF.

V gene TRBV18 combines with J gene TRBJ1-2, with 9 bases aligning to TRBD1. CDR3 length equals 15 residues. The V gene end was trimmed by 3 bases and the J gene end by 8 bases; junction bases not matched to a gene: 10. Germline CDR1 and CDR2: KGHSH and LQKENI. For the CDR3, the DNA is TGTGCCAGCTCACCGACTCCCGGGACAGGGTTGGGCTACACCTTC. Protein product: CASSPTPGTGLGYTF.

The genes are TRBV14 and TRBJ2-2; no clear D. V lost 1 base, J lost 4 bases, and 10 bases lay in between. The germline CDR1 and CDR2 sequences are SGHDN and FVKESK. This CDR3 spans 15 amino acids. The CDR3 is CASSQVGRSTGELFF. The CDR3 bases are TGTGCCAGCAGCCAAGTCGGCAGGTCCACCGGGGAGCTGTTTTTT.